This entry lists 11 T cell receptor beta chains sequenced from one sample in a study of T cell repertoires in cytomegalovirus infection. TCRdb passed the reads through MiXCR, listing each CDR3 protein once. Among some 170,000 distinct CDR3 sequences listed, about 18% were seen once. Sequenced: CD8+ T cells from PBMCs. These TCRs come from a human donor in good health (CMV status not recorded). Some clones in this sample may be carry-over from other donors' samples.

This clonotype was observed many times. The chain recombines TRBV7-2 with TRBJ2-5; a possible D gene is TRBD1 (5 bases). The length of the CDR3 is 18 residues. CDR1 SGHTA and CDR2 FQGNSA come from the germline V gene. The germline V and J ends were trimmed by 2 bases and 1 base, with 20 bases remaining between them. CDR3 in DNA: TGTGCCAGCAGCTTACTCCCCCGACAGCCGCTTATCCAAGAGACCCAGTACTTC. Encoded protein: CASSLLPRQPLIQETQYF.

The sample holds a few counts of this clonotype. The rearrangement links TRBV7-8 to TRBJ1-1; a weak D match, TRBD1 (6 bases). The germline V gene has CDR1 SGHVS and CDR2 FQNEAQ. This CDR3 has 14 residues. The V end was cut by 0 bases, the J end by 5 bases, with 10 bases between. CDR3 nucleotide sequence: TGTGCCAGCAGCTTAGCGGGCAGGGGTACTGAAGCTTTCTTT. Translating gives CASSLAGRGTEAFF.

The chain joins TRBV7-9 to TRBJ2-7; tentatively, D is TRBD1 or TRBD2 (5 bases each). V lost 1 base and J lost 1, with 8 bases in between. CDR3 length: 14 amino acids. Germline V gene data show CDR1 as SEHNR and CDR2 as FQNEAQ (reference sequence). CDR3 loop: CASSLEGTSYEQYF. The CDR3 nucleotides read TGTGCCAGCAGCTTAGAGGGGACGTCCTACGAGCAGTACTTC.

In its sample, this clonotype was seen a few times. This rearrangement joins TRBV7-8 to TRBJ1-4, with 7 positions matching TRBD1. Germline V gene sequence: CDR1 SGHVS, CDR2 FQNEAQ. CDR3 size: 14 residues. Trimming removed 5 bases from V and 7 bases from J; junction bases left unmatched: 7. This CDR3 reads CASSLAGQLEKLFF. In DNA, the CDR3 is TGTGCCAGCAGCCTGGCGGGACAGCTTGAAAAACTGTTTTTT.

To note about this clonotype: Being one base from a much bigger clone, this may be a read error. This chain uses TRBV7-2 with TRBJ2-7, with a weak D call TRBD2 (6 bases). From germline, CDR1 is SGHTA and CDR2 FQGNSA. The CDR3 runs to 13 residues. CDR3 nucleotides: TGTGTCAGCACCCCTGGAGGGACCTACGAGCAGTACTTC. Its protein is CVSTPGGTYEQYF.

This clonotype was detected only a few times. The rearrangement links TRBV7-6 to TRBJ2-1; weak D call: TRBD1 (6 bases). Germline CDR1 is SGHVS and CDR2 is FNYEAQ. There are 14 residues in the CDR3. The V end lost 3 bases, the J end lost 8 bases, and 14 bases lay between the germline ends. The CDR3 is CASSLLQGGDEQFF. The CDR3 DNA follows: TGTGCCAGCAGCTTGTTACAGGGTGGGGATGAGCAGTTCTTC.

This clonotype has only a few counts. The gene calls are TRBV7-6 and TRBJ1-1, with 7 positions matching TRBD1. Germline V CDR1 and CDR2: SGHVS, FNYEAQ. The CDR3 is made up of 18 amino acids. V gave up 1 base and J gave up 2 bases; unmatched junction bases: 13. The CDR3 protein is CASSLESGTAAYNTEAFF. The CDR3 DNA reads TGTGCCAGCAGCTTAGAGTCAGGGACAGCCGCCTATAACACTGAAGCTTTCTTT.

The rearrangement links TRBV7-3 to TRBJ2-4; D may be TRBD1 or TRBD2 (5 bases each). V gave up 0 bases and J gave up 2 bases, with 8 bases separating them. The CDR3 runs to 15 residues. Germline V gene lookup returns CDR1 SGHTA and CDR2 FQGTGA. CDR3 bases: TGTGCCAGCAGCTTAACAGGGGAGTCCAAAAACATTCAGTACTTC. Translating it yields CASSLTGESKNIQYF.

In its sample, this clonotype was seen a few times. This chain joins TRBV4-3 and TRBJ1-2, with a possible D match to TRBD1 (5 bases). Trimming took 4 bases from V and 2 from J, leaving 11 bases between them. Germline CDR1 LGHNA, CDR2 YSLEER. The CDR3 contains 14 residues. The CDR3 sequence is CASSPAQGNYGYTF. As DNA, the CDR3 is TGCGCCAGCAGCCCCGCTCAGGGAAACTATGGCTACACCTTC.

This sequence joins TRBV12-3 or TRBV12-4 and TRBJ1-4; 7 bases line up with TRBD1. Unmatched junction bases numbered 10, after V lost 3 bases and J lost 6 bases. This CDR3 has 16 residues. DNA for the CDR3: TGTGCCAGCAGTTTTTCGGGGGACAGACCTTATGAAAAACTGTTTTTT. Its protein is CASSFSGDRPYEKLFF.

This clonotype was seen only a few times. The chain joins TRBV28 to TRBJ1-1, with 8 bases matching TRBD1. This CDR3 is 14 amino acids long. The V gene's germline CDR1 is MDHEN and CDR2 SYDVKM. The V and J ends lost 5 bases and 4 bases, in that order; junction bases with no gene match: 6. The CDR3 here is CASSIGQGGTEAFF. In DNA, the CDR3 is TGTGCCAGCAGTATCGGACAGGGTGGCACTGAAGCTTTCTTT. Supplemented by reference TRBV28 and TRBJ1-1, the full variable domain reads DVKVTQSSRYLVKRTGEKVFLECVQDMDHENMFWYRQDPGLGLRLIYFSYDVKMKEKGDIPEGYSVSREKKERFSLILESASTNQTSMYLCASSIGQGGTEAFFGQGTRLTVV.